This entry features one T cell receptor beta chain sequence. The antigen it binds to is not known. Base qualities were left out, and no much larger clone turns up one base away. This sample is part of a study of T cells in Graves' hyperthyroidism and ophthalmopathy (dated 2019 in TCRdb). Background for the entire study: Peripheral blood samples were taken at the time of initial diagnosis, prior to any treatment. To identify TCR V-J signatures that set the groups apart, the researchers used a discovery cohort of about a hundred patients, made up of 40 to 45 with Graves' ophthalmopathy and 55 to 65 with stable Graves' hyperthyroidism. Prospective prediction of ophthalmopathy was tested in an independent validation cohort of approximately 19 hyperthyroidism patients and approximately 17 patients who later progressed to ophthalmopathy. For training and testing, the 110 or so patients in the discovery cohort were randomly divided in a 7:3 ratio. The study also compared thyroid tissue and blood T-cell repertoires from a handful of Graves' hyperthyroidism patients. Following sampling, methimazole starting at 30 mg daily was given to hyperthyroidism patients, and high-dose intravenous methylprednisolone was given to ophthalmopathy patients. TCR Vbeta CDR3 sequencing of 130 to 150 peripheral blood samples (roughly 43 ophthalmopathy, about 80 hyperthyroidism and some 17 progressor patients) is reported in the paper. Beyond this particular receptor, the publication reports: In cross-validation, a model built on a 13 V-J signature told ophthalmopathy apart from stable hyperthyroidism with 87.88% sensitivity and about 81% specificity, and in testing the same model reached 80%/75%. Sample size was not statistically predetermined, and investigators were not blinded to group allocation. Most expanded thyroid clonotypes (frequency above 0.001) were also detected in blood, suggesting blood repertoires may reflect thyroid immune responses. In validation, the model predicted progression to ophthalmopathy a median of roughly 6.1 months before onset, with over 55% sensitivity and 72.22% specificity.

Amplification of TCR beta CDR3 regions was carried out from RNA transcripts. A first-round RT-PCR of the TCR CDR3 used the HTBI primer set with the Qiagen OneStep RT-PCR kit. Libraries were constructed in a second round of multiplex PCR, after which size selection and purification were performed. Libraries were sequenced paired-end with 100 bp reads on an Illumina HiSeq2000. As for how the authors treated the data: SOAPnuke was used to process the raw data, throwing out any read that contained adapters or uncalled bases, had a mean Phred below 15, or lacked an exact constant-primer or identifier match. COPE v1.2.5 was used to merge high-quality paired reads, and clonotypes were defined as unique nucleotide sequences. MiTCR v1.1 was used to align clonotypes to the IMGT TRBV, TRBD and TRBJ reference segments. The analysis included only V-J combinations with a frequency above 0.0001, which together covered around 99% of the repertoires. The TCS score was defined as the ratio of F50 (clonal expansion) to E x V (chaos), calculated using BLOSUM62-based TCRdist between CDR3 peptides within each V-J. Welch's t-statistics and random forest reduced around 510 V-J features to 10 to 15, which were used in a naive Bayes classifier (R e1071). In TCRdb, the public reads were trimmed at Q25 with fastp and aligned with MiXCR, with productive beta chains retained. Records with the same CDR3 protein are collapsed into one entry carrying the most frequent genes and DNA. The V and J calls were determined by TCRdb, not by the authors. This sample holds fewer than 700,000 distinct CDR3 sequences; under 20% were observed only once. Approximately 18% of the sample goes to the ten largest clones.

Moderately to severely active disease, a Clinical Activity Score of at least 3, a NOSPECS grade of at least 4, and a duration under 3 months were present in ophthalmopathy patients. Patients with uncontrolled infections, other autoimmune diseases, pregnancy or lactation were excluded. Diagnoses relied on clinical symptoms, serum thyroxine and TRAb, thyroid ultrasound and orbital computed tomography. PBMCs were isolated from 7.5 to 10 ml of fresh peripheral blood by Ficoll-Paque density gradient centrifugation. Trizol reagent was used to extract total RNA, and RNA quality was then checked on an Agilent 2100 Bioanalyzer. The sequenced sample consisted of blood. This TCR came from a young woman with Graves' ophthalmopathy.

The CDR3 region: CASSVGTSSGANVLTF. The DNA reads as follows: TGTGCCAGCAGCGTCGGGACATCCTCTGGGGCCAACGTCCTGACTTTC. Recombination connected TRBV9 to TRBJ2-6, and the D gene may be TRBD1, 6 bases matching. The CDR3 measures 16 amino acids from cysteine to phenylalanine. Only the CDR3 DNA is retained, 48 bases long and in frame from the first base. Deletion took 2 bases off V and 0 bases off J, with a span of 9 bases between the germline ends. CDR1 and CDR2 are drawn from the germline V gene: SGDLS, YYNGEE.